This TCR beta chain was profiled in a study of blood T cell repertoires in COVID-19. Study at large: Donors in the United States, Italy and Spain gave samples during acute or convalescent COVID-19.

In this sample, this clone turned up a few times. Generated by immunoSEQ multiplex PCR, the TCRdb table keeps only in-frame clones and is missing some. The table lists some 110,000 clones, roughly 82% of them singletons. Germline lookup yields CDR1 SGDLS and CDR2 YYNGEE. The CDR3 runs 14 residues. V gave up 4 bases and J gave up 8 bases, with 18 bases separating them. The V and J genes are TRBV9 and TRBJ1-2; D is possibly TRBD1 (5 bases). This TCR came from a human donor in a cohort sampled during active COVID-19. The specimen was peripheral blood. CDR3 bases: TGTGCCAGCAGCCCCCGGGAGGGAGGGACCGGCTACACCTTC. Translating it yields CASSPREGGTGYTF.